What follows describes a single TCR beta chain. Its antigen is unidentified. Germline loops: CDR1 MNHNS, CDR2 SASEGT. Between the trimmed V and J ends, which lost 6 bases and 0 bases, there was a span of 15 bases. The CDR3 is made up of 15 amino acids. This record belongs to a study of identical twins. TCRdb reprocessed the 5' RACE reads via MiXCR and lists one record per CDR3 protein. Among fewer than 900,000 distinct CDR3 sequences listed, around a sixth were seen once. Healthy Caucasian donors formed the entire cohort. Study-level points and caveats: The study based its conclusions on cross-sectional statistical analysis and did not follow the same donors.

The same sample was also studied in work on T cells expressing NK-cell markers.

V gene TRBV6-1 combines with J gene TRBJ2-7; D not resolved. The TCR originated in a woman between 18 and 29 years old in good health. Sample: PBMCs. CDR3 sequence reads: CASSRGRISSYEQYF. CDR3 in DNA: TGTGCCAGCAGCCGCGGACGGATCAGCTCCTACGAGCAGTACTTC.